The next 21 T cell receptor beta chains were all read from a single sample in a study of blood T cells in healthy people across ages. Combining a sample-barcoded 5' primer with a J-beta primer mix, a second PCR ran for roughly 7 to 11 cycles. TCRdb re-derived calls from the 5' RACE reads in MiXCR, one entry per CDR3 protein. The sample contains fewer than 800,000 distinct CDR3 sequences, approximately 29% of which appear only once. Sequencing was carried out using blood. The receptors stem from a woman of 80 years or more in good health.

The chain links TRBV18 to TRBJ1-1, with unresolved D. Between the trimmed V and J ends, which lost 5 bases and 1 base, there was a span of 8 bases. There are 13 residues in the CDR3. Germline CDR1 and CDR2: KGHSH and LQKENI. CDR3 protein: CASSISQNTEAFF. CDR3 nucleotides: TGTGCCAGCTCAATCTCCCAGAACACTGAAGCTTTCTTT.

This clonotype was picked up many times. The chain carries TRBV12-3 or TRBV12-4 and TRBJ2-7; TRBD1 aligns across 8 bases. The junction had 7 bases not matched to a gene; V was cut back by 5 bases and J by 7 bases. The CDR3 has 13 amino acids. CDR3 bases: TGTGCCAGCAGTGTTGGGACAGGCGGTGAGCAGTACTTC. Amino acid sequence: CASSVGTGGEQYF.

This clonotype was observed many times. CDR3 bases: TGTGCCAGCAGTCGTCAGGGGGGGGGGCCCAACGAGCAGTACTTC. Residues: CASSRQGGGPNEQYF. The chain couples TRBV12-3 or TRBV12-4 to TRBJ2-7; D may match TRBD1 or TRBD2 (7 bases each). Deletions cut 5 bases from V and 5 bases from J, with 19 bases between. CDR3 length: 15 amino acids.

The J gene is TRBJ2-7, the V gene TRBV20-1; tentatively, D is TRBD1 (6 bases). The DNA end favors TRBJ2-5, so the J call may be wrong. Germline lookup yields CDR1 DFQATT and CDR2 SNEGSKA (reference sequence). The CDR3 is 15 amino acids. The CDR3 region has the DNA TGCAGTGCCGATATCCCCGCAGGGGCCCCGGAGACCCAGTACTTC. It specifies CSADIPAGAPETQYF.

This clonotype turned up a few times. This may be a read error, as it is one base from a much larger clone. This rearrangement joins TRBV29-1 to TRBJ2-3; D is ambiguous. V lost 7 bases and J lost 7, with 12 bases in between. The CDR3 contains 11 residues. Germline-derived CDR1 and CDR2 are SQVTM and ANQGSEA. This chain's CDR3 is CSALDRNTQYF. DNA of the CDR3: TGCAGCGCCCTGGACCGTAATACGCAGTATTTT.

This clonotype was recorded many times. The genes are TRBV6-5 and TRBJ2-1; weak D call: TRBD2 (5 bases). CDR1 is MNHEY and CDR2 is SVGAGI in the germline V gene. This CDR3 spans 15 amino acids. V lost 8 bases and J lost 0, with 14 bases in between. CDR3 sequence: CASSTPRGSYNEQFF. Written as DNA, the CDR3 is TGTGCCAGCTCGACTCCTCGGGGCTCCTACAATGAGCAGTTCTTC.

This clonotype was observed a handful of times. The chain is built from TRBV5-6 and TRBJ2-2, with TRBD1 matching 11 bases. Looked up from germline, CDR1 is SGHDT and CDR2 is YYEEEE. The length of the CDR3 is 16 residues. V dropped 1 base and J dropped 4; count of bases not matched to a gene: 3. CDR3 loop: CASSLPDRGRTGELFF. CDR3 coding DNA: TGTGCCAGCAGCTTGCCGGACAGGGGGCGCACCGGGGAGCTGTTTTTT.

This clonotype has ten or more counts. The chain employs TRBV20-1 and TRBJ2-1, with 10 nucleotides matching TRBD2. After removal of 6 bases from V and 4 bases from J, the junction contained 6 bases not matched to a gene. This CDR3 spans 14 amino acids. Germline lookup yields CDR1 DFQATT and CDR2 SNEGSKA (reference sequence). The CDR3 loop is CSARTSGRYNEQFF. Here the CDR3 DNA reads TGCAGTGCCAGGACTAGCGGAAGGTACAATGAGCAGTTCTTC.

This clonotype showed up just a few times. CDR3: CASSGGTGEVKYYGYTF. For the CDR3, the DNA is TGTGCCAGCAGTGGAGGGACAGGGGAAGTGAAGTACTATGGCTACACCTTC. The chain carries TRBV6-1 and TRBJ1-2; 10 nucleotides align to TRBD1. The CDR3 contains 17 residues. In germline, CDR1 is MNHNS, CDR2 SASEGT. The J segment lost 3 bases and the V segment lost 4 bases, leaving 11 bases of the junction unmatched.

In its sample, this clonotype was seen a few times. The genes are TRBV30 and TRBJ2-1, with D perhaps matching TRBD1 or TRBD2 (5 bases each). Germline CDR1 and CDR2: GTSNPN and SVGIG (reference sequence). This CDR3 contains 13 residues. The V end was cut by 0 bases, the J end by 8 bases, with 11 bases between. The CDR3 bases are TGTGCCTGGAGTGTACCCAGAGGGGATGAGCAGTTCTTC. This gives the protein CAWSVPRGDEQFF.

This clonotype has at least ten counts. The chain is built from TRBV5-1 and TRBJ2-7; a weak D match, TRBD2 (5 bases). There are 15 residues in the CDR3. The germline CDR1 and CDR2 sequences are SGHRS and YFSETQ. With 0 bases removed from V and 3 bases from J, the gap between germline ends came to 13 bases. CDR3 residues: CASSLGGPPLYEQYF. The CDR3 nucleotides read TGCGCCAGCAGCTTGGGAGGGCCCCCCCTCTACGAGCAGTACTTC.

As for this clonotype: This may come from a read error, since a much larger clone is one base off. The rearrangement uses TRBV5-5 and TRBJ2-1; maybe TRBD2 (7 bases). The end of the DNA is better explained by TRBJ2-7, so the J call may be wrong. The CDR3 has 18 amino acids. Germline V CDR1 and CDR2: SGHKS, YYEKEE (reference sequence). CDR3 sequence (DNA): TGTGCCAGCAGCTTAACTCTCATAGGGGGGGGCTCCTACAATGAGCAGTACTTC. This translates into CASSLTLIGGGSYNEQYF.

The chain employs TRBV5-1 and TRBJ1-2; D is undetermined. The CDR3 is 14 residues long. Germline V CDR1 and CDR2: SGHRS, YFSETQ. V dropped 6 bases and J dropped 0 bases, with 12 bases sitting between them. The CDR3 sequence: CASKDGPTNYGYTF. DNA for the CDR3: TGCGCCAGCAAAGACGGTCCAACTAACTATGGCTACACCTTC.

This clonotype was seen repeatedly, ten times or more. The chain combines TRBV7-3 with TRBJ1-2, with D uncertain. The CDR3 covers 15 residues. Germline lookup yields CDR1 SGHTA and CDR2 FQGTGA. V lost 1 base, J lost 5 bases, and 14 bases lay in between. In DNA, the CDR3 is TGTGCCAGCAGCTTAAATACGGGGTGGTCTTATGGCTACACCTTC. Its translation is CASSLNTGWSYGYTF.

This clonotype was detected only once. The CDR3 region has the DNA TGCAGTGCTAGTACCGGGACGTATCCCCTAAATGAAAAACTGTTTTTT. It yields the protein CSASTGTYPLNEKLFF. This chain uses TRBV20-1 with TRBJ1-4; TRBD1 is a possible D gene (5 bases). The germline CDR1 and CDR2 sequences are DFQATT and SNEGSKA (reference sequence). The germline V and J ends were trimmed by 3 bases and 5 bases, with 19 bases remaining between them. The length of the CDR3 is 16 residues.

This clonotype was found many times. The rearrangement joins TRBV6-2 or TRBV6-3 to TRBJ2-3; 10 bases match TRBD1. In germline, CDR1 is MNHEY, CDR2 SVGEGT. This CDR3 region has 15 residues. Trimming cost V 6 bases and J 2 bases; bases outside gene matches: 5. The CDR3 DNA sequence: TGTGCCAGCAGGACCGACAGGGGGCCCACAGATACGCAGTATTTT. Its translation is CASRTDRGPTDTQYF.

This clonotype was seen a few times. The V call is TRBV7-6, the J call TRBJ1-1, with D perhaps TRBD1 (6 bases). Germline V gives CDR1 SGHVS, CDR2 FNYEAQ. The CDR3 loop spans 12 amino acids. V lost 5 bases and J lost 7, with 11 bases in between. The CDR3 sequence: CASSHREGEAFF. The CDR3 DNA reads as TGTGCCAGCAGCCACAGGGAGGGTGAAGCTTTCTTT.

This clonotype occurred many times. The J gene is TRBJ2-3, the V gene TRBV28, with 8 bases fitting TRBD1. The CDR3 runs to 15 residues. Trimming removed 6 bases from V and 2 bases from J; junction bases left unmatched: 7. Germline-derived CDR1 and CDR2 are MDHEN and SYDVKM. This chain's CDR3 is CASSSGTGVTDTQYF. CDR3 sequence (DNA): TGTGCCAGCAGCTCCGGGACAGGAGTCACAGATACGCAGTATTTT.

Comments on this clonotype: This may come from a read error, since a much larger clone is one base off. This chain joins TRBV7-9 and TRBJ2-3, with D perhaps matching TRBD1 (5 bases). CDR1 is SEHNR, CDR2 FQNEAQ, per germline (reference sequence). CDR3 length: 14 amino acids. This CDR3 reads CAGSLLQDTDTQYF. As DNA, the CDR3 is TGTGCCGGCAGCTTATTACAGGACACAGATACGCAGTATTTT.

This clonotype has ten or more counts. In nucleotides, the CDR3 is TGCAGTGCTAGAGTTCCTGGGGGGGGCGACAATCAGCCCCAGCATTTT. This encodes CSARVPGGGDNQPQHF. The rearrangement joins TRBV20-1 to TRBJ1-5; D possibly corresponds to TRBD1 (6 bases). Trimming shortened V by 1 base and J by 3 bases, and 16 bases separated the two germline ends. Germline V CDR1 and CDR2: DFQATT, SNEGSKA (reference sequence). The CDR3 is made up of 16 amino acids.

The chain is built from TRBV20-1 and TRBJ2-5; TRBD2 matches 7 bases. The junction had 7 bases not matched to a gene; V was cut back by 3 bases and J by 0 bases. Germline-derived CDR1 and CDR2 are DFQATT and SNEGSKA (reference sequence). The length of the CDR3 is 15 residues. The CDR3 bases are TGCAGTGCTAGTTGGGGTAGCGGGCACCAAGAGACCCAGTACTTC. As protein: CSASWGSGHQETQYF.